This record concerns one TCR beta chain sequence. The data were obtained in a study of CD8+ T cells in alopecia areata. Trimming shortened V by 5 bases and J by 0 bases, and 8 bases separated the two germline ends. CDR3 length equals 15 residues. The germline V gene encodes CDR1 MNHEY and CDR2 SVGAGI. As the sequencing template, cDNA was produced by extracting RNA and reverse transcribing it. Using immunoSEQ multiplex PCR, the repertoire was profiled, and TCRdb retains in-frame clones only, with some absent. The table has about 210,000 clones, roughly 66% seen once. The treatment: oral pan-JAK inhibitor, 5-10 mg twice daily.

This sequence joins TRBV6-5 and TRBJ2-6, with D uncertain. The TCR comes from a human donor with alopecia areata. Sequenced material: CD4+ T cells sorted from blood, taken around week 46, from a patient treated with tofacitinib. For the CDR3, the DNA is TGTGCCAGCAGTGCCCAGCTCTCTGGGGCCAACGTCCTGACTTTC. Protein: CASSAQLSGANVLTF.